A single sample is the source of the 28 T cell receptor beta chains below, sequenced in a study of CD8+ T cells in alopecia areata. The treatment denotes: oral pan-JAK inhibitor, 5-10 mg twice daily. Extraction of RNA preceded its reverse transcription into cDNA, which served as the sequencing template. This table comes from immunoSEQ multiplex PCR, and its TCRdb copy is limited to in-frame clones, with some not included. Altogether around 100,000 clones are present, around 50% being singletons, with the ten largest covering 12%. The source was CD8+ T cells sorted from blood, collected at week 24, from a patient treated with tofacitinib. The source of these receptors is a human donor with alopecia areata.

The V gene is TRBV5-1, the J gene TRBJ2-1, with unresolved D. Germline CDR1 and CDR2: SGHRS and YFSETQ. V shed 3 bases and J shed 0 bases, with 13 bases lying between them. The CDR3 loop spans 16 amino acids. The chain's CDR3 is CASSSGPALSYNEQFF. CDR3 nucleotides: TGCGCCAGCAGCTCCGGACCTGCCCTCTCCTACAATGAGCAGTTCTTC. Looking up the rest from reference TRBV5-1 and TRBJ2-1 gives the full variable domain: KAGVTQTPRYLIKTRGQQVTLSCSPISGHRSVSWYQQTPGQGLQFLFEYFSETQRNKGNFPGRFSGRQFSNSRSEMNVSTLELGDSALYLCASSSGPALSYNEQFFGPGTRLTVL.

The chain recombines TRBV27 with TRBJ2-7; 7 bases match TRBD1. Germline V gene sequence: CDR1 MNHEY, CDR2 SMNVEV (reference sequence). This CDR3 comprises 14 residues. Losses at the gene ends were 5 bases for V and 3 bases for J; bases not matched to a gene: 7. Here the CDR3 DNA reads TGTGCCAGCAGTCCCGGGACAGTAAGCTACGAGCAGTACTTC. Amino acid sequence: CASSPGTVSYEQYF.

The rearrangement joins TRBV20-1 to TRBJ2-7, with TRBD1 as a possible D gene (5 bases). Trimming left V 5 bases short and J 4 bases short, with 9 bases between. CDR1 is DFQATT, CDR2 SNEGSKA, per germline (reference sequence). The CDR3 extends over 11 amino acids. The CDR3, as DNA: TGCAGTGCTGGACAAGATTACGAGCAGTACTTC. This sequence encodes CSAGQDYEQYF.

The rearrangement uses TRBV5-8 and TRBJ2-7; D not resolved. The CDR3 covers 10 residues. The germline V gene encodes CDR1 SGHTS and CDR2 YDEGEE. With 4 bases removed from V and 5 bases from J, the gap between germline ends came to 4 bases. CDR3 region: CASSRDEQYF. In DNA form, the CDR3 reads TGTGCCAGCAGCCGGGACGAGCAGTACTTC.

This clone has only one observation. The genes are TRBV6-5 and TRBJ2-7; 10 positions match TRBD1. Looked up from germline, CDR1 is MNHEY and CDR2 is SVGAGI. The CDR3 length is 14 residues. Trimming removed 6 bases from V and 2 bases from J; junction bases left unmatched: 4. The CDR3 DNA follows: TGTGCCAGCAGAACCGGGACAGGGGCCTACGAGCAGTACTTC. Translating it yields CASRTGTGAYEQYF.

This sequence joins TRBV10-2 and TRBJ2-1, with no clear D. The CDR3 sequence is 13 residues long. From germline, CDR1 is WSHSY and CDR2 SAAADI. Trimming left V 0 bases short and J 4 bases short, with 4 bases between. This CDR3 reads CASSESTYNEQFF. For the CDR3, the DNA is TGCGCCAGCAGTGAGTCGACTTACAATGAGCAGTTCTTC.

This rearrangement joins TRBV6-5 to TRBJ1-5; D is unresolved. Trimming removed 4 bases from V and 12 bases from J, with 22 bases in between. Germline-derived CDR1 and CDR2 are MNHEY and SVGAGI. The CDR3 spans 15 residues. Written as DNA, the CDR3 is TGTGCCAGCAGTTTGACCGAATCCCCCAGATGGCGCCAGCATTTT. Its protein product is CASSLTESPRWRQHF.

The CDR3: CASAGDRVGNQPQHF. In DNA, the CDR3 is TGTGCCAGCGCAGGCGACAGGGTCGGCAATCAGCCCCAGCATTTT. The rearrangement links TRBV18 to TRBJ1-5; 7 positions agree with TRBD1. Trimming cost V 8 bases and J 2 bases; bases outside gene matches: 9. CDR1 KGHSH and CDR2 LQKENI come from the germline V gene. There are 15 residues in the CDR3.

The count of this clone is one. The chain employs TRBV1 and TRBJ2-2; the listed D gene, TRBD2, was not tested against the DNA. TRBV1 is classified as a pseudogene. The CDR3 contains 17 residues. Here the CDR3 DNA reads TGCACCAGCAGCCAAGCCCGGGCGGGAACGAACACCGGGGAGCTGTTTTTT. Residues: CTSSQARAGTNTGELFF.

The rearrangement links TRBV19 to TRBJ2-1, with TRBD1 identical over 7 bases. Trimming at V came to 5 bases and at J to 2 bases, leaving 6 bases not matched to a gene. CDR3 length: 15 residues. Germline V gives CDR1 LNHDA, CDR2 SQIVND (reference sequence). CDR3 nucleotide sequence: TGTGCCAGTAGTGACAGGGCACTCGCCTACAATGAGCAGTTCTTC. Translation gives CASSDRALAYNEQFF.

The chain has TRBV27 and TRBJ2-6, with D perhaps TRBD1 (6 bases). The V gene lost 6 bases and the J gene lost 1 base, with 13 bases spanning the gap. The germline V gene has CDR1 MNHEY and CDR2 SMNVEV (reference sequence). This CDR3 has 16 amino acids. CDR3 DNA: TGTGCCAGCAGCCCTACAGGGCTTTCTGGGGCCAACGTCCTGACTTTC. As protein: CASSPTGLSGANVLTF.

This chain connects TRBV2 to TRBJ2-3; 11 nucleotides match TRBD2. The CDR3 totals 17 residues. CDR1 SNHLY and CDR2 FYNNEI come from the germline V gene. J lost 2 bases, V lost 6 bases, and 10 bases had no gene match. CDR3 sequence (DNA): TGTGCCAGCAGATCCTACACTAGCGGGGGACTCACAGATACGCAGTATTTT. As protein: CASRSYTSGGLTDTQYF.

The rearrangement links TRBV5-6 to TRBJ1-6, with D possibly matching TRBD1 (5 bases). The CDR3 has 17 residues. Trimming left V 0 bases short and J 9 bases short, with 19 bases between. The germline V gene has CDR1 SGHDT and CDR2 YYEEEE. The CDR3 coding sequence is TGTGCCAGCAGCTTGGGCCCCGGGACGGGTTCGGGTTCACCCCTCCACTTT. Encoded protein: CASSLGPGTGSGSPLHF.

The chain links TRBV7-9 to TRBJ2-5, with a weak D call TRBD1 (5 bases). Per the germline V gene, CDR1 is SEHNR and CDR2 is FQNEAQ (reference sequence). The CDR3 has 14 residues. Trimming removed 1 base from V and 2 bases from J, with 8 bases in between. Here the CDR3 reads CASSLETDQETQYF. DNA of the CDR3: TGTGCCAGCAGCTTAGAGACAGATCAAGAGACCCAGTACTTC.

In its sample, this clone was seen a few times. The chain joins TRBV7-9 to TRBJ1-1; D is ambiguous. Germline CDR1 and CDR2: SEHNR and FQNEAQ (reference sequence). The CDR3 sequence is 12 residues long. V shed 1 base and J shed 8 bases, with 8 bases lying between them. The CDR3 loop is CASSLDVPEAFF. The CDR3 DNA reads TGTGCCAGCAGCTTAGACGTACCCGAAGCTTTCTTT. The full variable domain, with the rest looked up from reference TRBV7-9 and TRBJ1-1, is DTGVSQNPRHKITKRGQNVTFRCDPISEHNRLYWYRQTLGQGPEFLTYFQNEAQLEKSRLLSDRFSAERPKGSFSTLEIQRTEQGDSAMYLCASSLDVPEAFFGQGTRLTVV.

This rearrangement joins TRBV27 to TRBJ2-7, with D unresolved. The CDR3 extends over 13 amino acids. V was clipped by 3 bases and J by 2 bases, with 8 bases between them. The germline gives CDR1 MNHEY, CDR2 SMNVEV (reference sequence). The CDR3 DNA reads TGTGCCAGCAGTTTTGGAAGGGCCTACGAGCAGTACTTC. It codes for CASSFGRAYEQYF.

This clone was detected once. The chain has TRBV9 and TRBJ2-3; 14 bases agree with TRBD2. The V gene end was trimmed by 2 bases and the J gene end by 4 bases; junction bases not matched to a gene: 6. Germline-derived CDR1 and CDR2 are SGDLS and YYNGEE. This CDR3 region has 17 residues. Here the CDR3 reads CASSVLTSGGAADTQYF. CDR3 nucleotide sequence: TGTGCCAGCAGCGTCCTGACTAGCGGGGGGGCCGCAGATACGCAGTATTTT.

The CDR3 DNA follows: TGTGCCAGCGAAGGGGGGTCTAGCTATGGCTACACCTTC. The encoded protein is CASEGGSSYGYTF. This chain joins TRBV5-6 and TRBJ1-2; TRBD1 is a possible D gene (6 bases). The germline CDR1 and CDR2 sequences are SGHDT and YYEEEE. This CDR3 contains 13 residues. Trimming shortened V by 7 bases and J by 4 bases, and 14 bases separated the two germline ends.

This clone was counted a single time. The rearrangement joins TRBV6-5 to TRBJ2-3; 12 nucleotides match TRBD2. This CDR3 region has 12 residues. With 6 bases clipped from V and 11 bases from J, the junction kept 3 bases outside the gene matches. From germline, CDR1 is MNHEY and CDR2 SVGAGI. The CDR3: CASSPSGGGQYF. For the CDR3, the DNA is TGTGCCAGCAGCCCTAGCGGGGGGGGGCAGTATTTT.

This chain joins TRBV12-5 and TRBJ2-1, with D possibly matching TRBD2 (7 bases). Trimming left V 5 bases short and J 5 bases short, with 22 bases between. The CDR3 contains 17 residues. Germline V lookup: CDR1 LGHNT, CDR2 FRNRAP. The CDR3 protein is CASGPGGGLKFDNEQFF. CDR3 in DNA: TGTGCTAGTGGTCCCGGCGGGGGCCTTAAATTTGACAATGAGCAGTTCTTC.

The CDR3 coding sequence is TGTGCCAGCGGAGGGCGGAACTACTACGAGCAGTACTTC. Encoded protein: CASGGRNYYEQYF. V is TRBV7-9 and J is TRBJ2-7; TRBD2 might be the D (6 bases). Germline CDR1 is SEHNR and CDR2 is FQNEAQ (reference sequence). V lost 8 bases, J lost 3 bases, and 14 bases lay in between. This CDR3 region has 13 residues.

The J gene is TRBJ2-3, the V gene TRBV27; 10 nucleotides match TRBD2. Germline lookup yields CDR1 MNHEY and CDR2 SMNVEV (reference sequence). CDR3 length: 15 amino acids. V lost 6 bases, J lost 6 bases, and 9 bases stayed unmatched. The CDR3 sequence: CASSPLAGAYDTQYF. CDR3 in DNA: TGTGCCAGCAGCCCTCTAGCGGGGGCTTATGATACGCAGTATTTT.

The rearrangement joins TRBV9 to TRBJ1-2; possible D gene TRBD1, 5 bases. Between the trimmed V and J ends, which lost 0 bases and 1 base, there was a span of 13 bases. Looked up from germline, CDR1 is SGDLS and CDR2 is YYNGEE. The CDR3 runs to 16 residues. As DNA, the CDR3 is TGTGCCAGCAGCGTAGAGGACAACGACTTTAACTATGGCTACACCTTC. Translating gives CASSVEDNDFNYGYTF.

V is TRBV2 and J is TRBJ2-7; 13 bases line up with TRBD2. Looked up from germline, CDR1 is SNHLY and CDR2 is FYNNEI. CDR3 length equals 18 residues. The ends lost 4 bases at V and 0 bases at J; junction bases unmatched: 9. The DNA for the CDR3 is TGTGCCAGCAGTGTCGGGACTAGCGGGGCTACTAGCTCCTACGAGCAGTACTTC. This translates into CASSVGTSGATSSYEQYF.

The chain carries TRBV10-2 and TRBJ1-1; 7 bases map to TRBD1. V shed 5 bases and J 7 bases; nucleotides not matched to a gene: 10. The CDR3 is made up of 14 amino acids. CDR1 WSHSY and CDR2 SAAADI come from the germline V gene. The DNA for the CDR3 is TGCGCCAGCAGTCCCGGGACAGCCCAAATTGAAGCTTTCTTT. Translating it yields CASSPGTAQIEAFF.

The gene calls are TRBV7-8 and TRBJ2-7; D perhaps matches TRBD2 (5 bases). Per germline, CDR1 SGHVS and CDR2 FQNEAQ. The CDR3 runs 14 residues. Trimming took off 1 base at V and 6 bases at J, with 13 bases between the two ends. Written as DNA, the CDR3 is TGTGCCAGCAGCTTAGACGGTACCGGGGTCGAGCAGTACTTC. Amino acids: CASSLDGTGVEQYF.

This chain links TRBV30 with TRBJ2-1; D remains ambiguous. Germline V CDR1 and CDR2: GTSNPN, SVGIG (reference sequence). The CDR3 loop spans 11 amino acids. The V and J ends lost 2 bases and 8 bases respectively, with 7 bases between them. DNA for the CDR3: TGTGCCTGGAGTTCCGGCTATGAGCAGTTCTTC. Amino acid sequence: CAWSSGYEQFF. Looking up the rest from reference TRBV30 and TRBJ2-1 gives the full variable domain: SQTIHQWPATLVQPVGSPLSLECTVEGTSNPNLYWYRQAAGRGLQLLFYSVGIGQISSEVPQNLSASRPQDRQFILSSKKLLLSDSGFYLCAWSSGYEQFFGPGTRLTVL.

This chain joins TRBV5-1 and TRBJ1-1, with 8 bases fitting TRBD1. The CDR3 is made up of 13 amino acids. After removal of 5 bases from V and 4 bases from J, the junction contained 4 bases not matched to a gene. Germline CDR1 reads SGHRS; CDR2 reads YFSETQ. CDR3 amino acids: CASRTGAGTEAFF. Written as DNA, the CDR3 is TGCGCCAGCAGGACAGGGGCGGGCACTGAAGCTTTCTTT.